These T cell receptor beta chains were read from a single sample in a study of cytomegalovirus exposure and HLA in healthy donors. The assay was immunoSEQ multiplex PCR, and TCRdb's table has in-frame clones only and misses some. The sample contains 120,000 to 150,000 clones, 80% to 90% of which appear only once. The sequencing input was PBMCs. Receptor source: a young man in good health and CMV-seropositive. CDR3s include the opening cysteine and the closing phenylalanine or tryptophan. The order of the fields is V gene, D gene, J gene, CDR3 length, clone size, CDR3 DNA, CDR3 protein. A D gene is named only where the DNA matches it firmly. Clone size appears in some rows only: once, few, many, or a class for an expanded clone.

TRBV30	TRBD2	TRBJ2-1	14	few	TGTGCCTCTTCTCGCGGGGGGGCCTACAATGAGCAGTTCTTC	CASSRGGAYNEQFF
TRBV5-4	TRBD1	TRBJ2-5	17	.	TGTGCCAGCAGTAAATATCCGGGACAGGGGGAAAAAGAGACCCAGTACTTC	CASSKYPGQGEKETQYF
TRBV25-1	TRBD1	TRBJ1-1	14	.	TGTGCCAGCAGGCAGACAGGGGGTAACACTGAAGCTTTCTTT	CASRQTGGNTEAFF
TRBV28	.	TRBJ2-3	15	.	TGTGCCAGCAGTTTAGGGGGGGCCGGCACAGATACGCAGTATTTT	CASSLGGAGTDTQYF
TRBV23-1	.	TRBJ1-1	15	.	TGCGCCACCGTTCGACAGGACATCTTGAACACTGAAGCTTTCTTT	CATVRQDILNTEAFF
TRBV2	.	TRBJ2-6	18	once	TGTGCCAGCACCCCAGGGGCAGGGCGTGGTTCTGGGGCCAACGTCCTGACTTTC	CASTPGAGRGSGANVLTF
TRBV9	.	TRBJ1-1	17	.	TGTGCCAGCAGCGGCTCCTTTCGGGGGGGAATTAACACTGAAGCTTTCTTT	CASSGSFRGGINTEAFF
TRBV14	TRBD2	TRBJ2-7	14	.	TGTGCCAGCAGCCCACCGGGCGGGAGTAAGGAGCAGTACTTC	CASSPPGGSKEQYF
TRBV28	TRBD1	TRBJ1-2	18	.	TGTGCCAGCAGTTTCACTTCACGGCTTCAGGGGGCCCTCTATGGCTACACCTTC	CASSFTSRLQGALYGYTF
TRBV4-1	.	TRBJ1-4	16	.	TGCGCCAGCAGCCAAGATCAAGGGAGGGGTAGTGAAAAACTGTTTTTT	CASSQDQGRGSEKLFF
TRBV11-3	TRBD2	TRBJ2-2	15	.	TGTGCCAGCAGCCCCGAAGTAGCGGGCACCGGGGAGCTGTTTTTT	CASSPEVAGTGELFF
TRBV2	.	TRBJ2-2	15	.	TGTGCCAGCAGTGAAACCGGGTCGAACACCGGGGAGCTGTTTTTT	CASSETGSNTGELFF
TRBV5-1	.	TRBJ2-2	16	.	TGCGCCAGCAGCTCACTGACAGGCGCGAACACCGGGGAGCTGTTTTTT	CASSSLTGANTGELFF
TRBV15	.	TRBJ2-7	13	many	TGTGCCACCAGCAGAGATCGGGTGGACGAGCAGTACTTC	CATSRDRVDEQYF
TRBV18	.	TRBJ2-3	15	.	TGTGCCAGCTCACGACTGGGGGGGCACACAGATACGCAGTATTTT	CASSRLGGHTDTQYF
TRBV19	.	TRBJ1-1	14	few	TGTGCCAGTAGTATCGGGCGGGTGAACACTGAAGCTTTCTTT	CASSIGRVNTEAFF
TRBV30	.	TRBJ1-1	14	few	TGTGCCTGGTCCCCGGGAACACTGAACACTGAAGCTTTCTTT	CAWSPGTLNTEAFF
TRBV7-8	.	TRBJ1-2	17	.	TGTGCCAGCGCCCCTCCAGGTACGGAGGAGGTTAACTATGGCTACACCTTC	CASAPPGTEEVNYGYTF
TRBV4-1	.	TRBJ1-4	17	.	TGCGCCAGCTCCCGCGGGGGGCTTGTTACAACTAATGAAAAACTGTTTTTT	CASSRGGLVTTNEKLFF
TRBV7-3	TRBD2	TRBJ2-1	13	.	TGTGCCAGCGGCGCGGGGGGCTTCCATGAGCAGTTCTTC	CASGAGGFHEQFF
TRBV27	.	TRBJ1-1	16	once	TGTGCCAGCAGTGGCCGGGTTGAGAGTGCCAACACTGAAGCTTTCTTT	CASSGRVESANTEAFF
TRBV6-1	.	TRBJ2-1	11	.	TGTGCCGAATACCTACGCCCCGATCAGTTCTTC	CAEYLRPDQFF